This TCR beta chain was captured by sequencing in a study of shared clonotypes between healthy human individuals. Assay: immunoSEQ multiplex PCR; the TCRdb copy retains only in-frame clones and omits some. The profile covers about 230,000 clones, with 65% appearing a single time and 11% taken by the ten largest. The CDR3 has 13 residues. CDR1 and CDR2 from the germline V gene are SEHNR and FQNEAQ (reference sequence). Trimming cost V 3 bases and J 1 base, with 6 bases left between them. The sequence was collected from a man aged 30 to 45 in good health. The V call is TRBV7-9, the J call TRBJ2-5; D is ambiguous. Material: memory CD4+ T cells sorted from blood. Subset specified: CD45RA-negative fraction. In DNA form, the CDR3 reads TGTGCCAGCAGCTTTGGCTTCCAAGAGACCCAGTACTTC. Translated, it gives CASSFGFQETQYF.